Below, 32 T cell receptor beta chains from the same sample are listed, as sequenced in a study of blood T cell repertoires in COVID-19. Only in-frame clones appear in the TCRdb table, and some are missing; sequencing was by immunoSEQ multiplex PCR. The table shows more than 90,000 clones, with 65% to 80% occurring only once. The specimen was peripheral blood. These receptors all stem from a man over 45 with acute or convalescent COVID-19.

V is TRBV7-3 and J is TRBJ2-3; 11 bases match TRBD2. The CDR3 is 17 amino acids. Germline V lookup: CDR1 SGHTA, CDR2 FQGTGA. V was clipped by 2 bases and J by 1 base; unmatched bases: 5. Written as DNA, the CDR3 is TGTGCCAGCAGCTTATTGGGGACTAGCGGCCGCACAGATACGCAGTATTTT. Translation: CASSLLGTSGRTDTQYF.

The chain recombines TRBV13 with TRBJ2-1; TRBD2 is a possible D gene (6 bases). Per germline, CDR1 PRHDT and CDR2 FYEKMQ (reference sequence). The CDR3 is 11 amino acids. V was clipped by 5 bases and J by 8 bases, with 7 bases between them. The CDR3 coding sequence is TGTGCCAGCAGCCGGGGGTATGAGCAGTTCTTC. As protein: CASSRGYEQFF.

This rearrangement joins TRBV5-1 to TRBJ2-3; 7 bases agree with TRBD2. The V gene end was trimmed by 0 bases and the J gene end by 0 bases; junction bases not matched to a gene: 1. Germline CDR1 reads SGHRS; CDR2 reads YFSETQ. This CDR3 contains 15 residues. The CDR3 reads CASSLVSGSTDTQYF. In nucleotides, the CDR3 is TGCGCCAGCAGCTTGGTTAGCGGGAGCACAGATACGCAGTATTTT.

This CDR3 reads CASSYAGTLNTEAFF. The CDR3 nucleotides are TGCGCCAGCAGCTACGCCGGGACACTGAACACTGAAGCTTTCTTT. This sequence joins TRBV5-1 and TRBJ1-1; TRBD1 is a possible D gene (6 bases). The CDR3 loop spans 15 amino acids. In germline, CDR1 is SGHRS, CDR2 YFSETQ. V lost 3 bases to trimming and J lost 0 bases, with 12 bases between them.

V usage is TRBV7-3 and J usage is TRBJ2-7; 13 bases fit TRBD2. V was pared by 5 bases and J by 9 bases, with 7 bases of the junction left unmatched. Germline-derived CDR1 and CDR2 are SGHTA and FQGTGA. The CDR3 is made up of 14 amino acids. The CDR3 sequence is CASSDGTSGTPQYF. The CDR3 DNA is TGTGCCAGCAGCGACGGGACTAGCGGGACTCCGCAGTACTTC.

This clone was seen a handful of times. The chain joins TRBV7-3 to TRBJ1-2; perhaps TRBD1 as D (5 bases). Deletions cut 5 bases from V and 3 bases from J, with 10 bases between. Germline V gene lookup returns CDR1 SGHTA and CDR2 FQGTGA. This CDR3 contains 13 residues. The CDR3 sequence is CASSKQADYGYTF. CDR3 nucleotide sequence: TGTGCCAGCAGCAAACAGGCGGACTATGGCTACACCTTC.

This sequence joins TRBV1 and TRBJ1-5; the D call in the table, TRBD1, was not verified against the DNA. TRBV1 corresponds to a pseudogene. The CDR3 totals 17 residues. The CDR3 nucleotides read TGCACCAGCAGCCAAGAGGGACACCAATCAGGCAATCAGCCCCAGCATTTT. This encodes CTSSQEGHQSGNQPQHF.

The chain uses TRBV19 and TRBJ2-4, with D perhaps matching TRBD1 (5 bases). V lost 6 bases, J lost 2 bases, and 8 bases lay in between. The CDR3 has 13 amino acids. CDR1 LNHDA and CDR2 SQIVND come from the germline V gene (reference sequence). The CDR3 spells CASRGASKNIQYF. For the CDR3, the DNA is TGTGCCAGTAGAGGGGCGTCCAAAAACATTCAGTACTTC.

The genes are TRBV4-1 and TRBJ1-4; TRBD1 agrees at 9 bases. This CDR3 spans 17 amino acids. Germline CDR1 reads MGHRA; CDR2 reads YSYEKL. The trim removed 0 bases at V and 6 bases at J, leaving 8 bases unmatched. The CDR3: CASSQEGGDRGYEKLFF. CDR3 DNA sequence: TGCGCCAGCAGCCAAGAAGGCGGAGACAGGGGGTATGAAAAACTGTTTTTT.

This clone has more than one count but fewer than ten. The chain is built from TRBV19 and TRBJ1-5, with 9 bases identical to TRBD1. CDR1 LNHDA and CDR2 SQIVND come from the germline V gene (reference sequence). The CDR3 consists of 18 residues. The V gene end was trimmed by 4 bases and the J gene end by 4 bases; junction bases not matched to a gene: 14. The DNA of the CDR3 is TGTGCCAGTAGTACCACGACCGGGACAGGGCGTCGAAATCAGCCCCAGCATTTT. Translating gives CASSTTTGTGRRNQPQHF. Supplemented by reference TRBV19 and TRBJ1-5, the full variable domain reads DGGITQSPKYLFRKEGQNVTLSCEQNLNHDAMYWYRQDPGQGLRLIYYSQIVNDFQKGDIAEGYSVSREKKESFPLTVTSAQKNPTAFYLCASSTTTGTGRRNQPQHFGDGTRLSIL.

V usage is TRBV21-1 and J usage is TRBJ1-2; the tabulated D call, TRBD1, remains unverified against the DNA. TRBV21-1 is a known pseudogene. The CDR3 sequence is 18 residues long. The CDR3 sequence: CASSKAVRTGGLNYGYTF. In DNA form, the CDR3 reads TGTGCCAGCAGCAAAGCGGTGAGGACAGGGGGTTTAAACTATGGCTACACCTTC.

The chain has TRBV28 and TRBJ2-5; 7 nucleotides line up with TRBD1. From germline, CDR1 is MDHEN and CDR2 SYDVKM. The CDR3 is 15 residues long. J was trimmed by 6 bases and V by 10 bases; bases with no gene match: 17. The CDR3 DNA follows: TGTGCCACCGTCGAATTACAGGGGCGTCGGAAGACCCAGTACTTC. Amino acid sequence: CATVELQGRRKTQYF.

This clone was observed once. The J gene is TRBJ1-2, the V gene TRBV27; the match to TRBD1 covers 7 bases. Germline V gene sequence: CDR1 MNHEY, CDR2 SMNVEV (reference sequence). After removal of 2 bases from V and 8 bases from J, the junction contained 14 bases not matched to a gene. The CDR3 totals 16 residues. In DNA form, the CDR3 reads TGTGCCAGCAGTTTAAGCCTACGGACAGGAGTGTACGGCTACACCTTC. Translation: CASSLSLRTGVYGYTF.

This clone was counted only a few times. The rearrangement uses TRBV21-1 and TRBJ1-2; whether TRBD1, the table's D call, matches the DNA was not checked. TRBV21-1 is termed a pseudogene. CDR3 length: 15 amino acids. The CDR3 coding sequence is TGTGCCAGCAGCTTCCACAGGGGGGCGATCGATGGCTACACCTTC. This sequence encodes CASSFHRGAIDGYTF.

This clone was detected once. In DNA form, the CDR3 reads TGTGCCAGCAGCCCGAGGACTAGCGGGGGACAGGTCTTTGAGCAGTTCTTC. Translating gives CASSPRTSGGQVFEQFF. The chain links TRBV4-2 to TRBJ2-1; TRBD2 aligns across 13 bases. V lost 4 bases, J lost 9 bases, and 12 bases stayed unmatched. This CDR3 region has 17 residues. Per germline, CDR1 LGHNA and CDR2 YNFKEQ.

This clone was recorded a few times. V usage is TRBV7-9 and J usage is TRBJ2-5, with 7 bases identical to TRBD1. CDR1 is SEHNR and CDR2 is FQNEAQ in the germline V gene (reference sequence). Trimming removed 4 bases from V and 2 bases from J; junction bases left unmatched: 7. This CDR3 has 15 residues. In DNA form, the CDR3 reads TGTGCCAGCAGCTCCCGGGACAGAAGACAAGAGACCCAGTACTTC. This translates into CASSSRDRRQETQYF. The full variable domain, in which reference TRBV7-9 and TRBJ2-5 provide the parts outside the CDR3, is DTGVSQNPRHKITKRGQNVTFRCDPISEHNRLYWYRQTLGQGPEFLTYFQNEAQLEKSRLLSDRFSAERPKGSFSTLEIQRTEQGDSAMYLCASSSRDRRQETQYFGPGTRLLVL.

This chain joins TRBV9 and TRBJ2-1, with a possible D match to TRBD2 (7 bases). There are 17 residues in the CDR3. Germline assignment: CDR1 SGDLS and CDR2 YYNGEE. The V end was cut by 4 bases, the J end by 1 base, with 18 bases between. The CDR3 DNA is TGTGCCAGCAGCAAAGGGGGGGAAGAACGTTCCTACAATGAGCAGTTCTTC. Its protein is CASSKGGEERSYNEQFF.

The table lists this clone with a few counts. The chain joins TRBV5-1 to TRBJ2-2; TRBD2 aligns across 14 bases. V shed 4 bases, J shed 5 bases, and the junction held 10 bases outside the gene matches. Germline-derived CDR1 and CDR2 are SGHRS and YFSETQ. CDR3 length: 18 amino acids. CDR3 protein: CASSTGTSGRWVTGELFF. DNA of the CDR3: TGCGCCAGCAGCACGGGGACTAGCGGGAGATGGGTAACCGGGGAGCTGTTTTTT.

V is TRBV7-9 and J is TRBJ2-3; maybe TRBD2 (6 bases). The V end lost 2 bases, the J end lost 9 bases, and 21 bases lay between the germline ends. Germline CDR1 SEHNR, CDR2 FQNEAQ (reference sequence). CDR3 size: 16 residues. This chain's CDR3 is CASSLSLGRTGVTQYF. Written as DNA, the CDR3 is TGTGCCAGCAGCTTATCCCTCGGGCGGACGGGGGTAACGCAGTATTTT.

This chain uses TRBV29-1 with TRBJ1-2; 7 bases agree with TRBD1. Trimming at V came to 4 bases and at J to 7 bases, leaving 9 bases not matched to a gene. This CDR3 has 13 amino acids. Germline-derived CDR1 and CDR2 are SQVTM and ANQGSEA. CDR3 amino acids: CSVGLRGLGGYTF. In nucleotides, the CDR3 is TGCAGCGTTGGACTTAGGGGGCTGGGTGGCTACACCTTC.

This chain connects TRBV27 to TRBJ1-5, with TRBD1 matching over 8 bases. The CDR3 covers 17 residues. V dropped 4 bases and J dropped 3; count of bases not matched to a gene: 11. Per the germline V gene, CDR1 is MNHEY and CDR2 is SMNVEV (reference sequence). CDR3 nucleotides: TGTGCCAGCAGTTCCCGGGCAGGGGGCCGTAACAATCAGCCCCAGCATTTT. This sequence encodes CASSSRAGGRNNQPQHF.

The chain has TRBV6-5 and TRBJ2-3; possibly TRBD1 for D (5 bases). Deletions cut 5 bases from V and 1 base from J, with 13 bases between. The germline gives CDR1 MNHEY, CDR2 SVGAGI. CDR3 length: 15 residues. The CDR3 region is CASSPQGFGTDTQYF. CDR3 coding DNA: TGTGCCAGCAGTCCCCAGGGATTCGGCACAGATACGCAGTATTTT.

There are a few counts of this clone. Other DNA sequences from this sample encode an identical CDR3 as well. This rearrangement joins TRBV29-1 to TRBJ1-1; 11 bases align to TRBD1. From germline, CDR1 is SQVTM and CDR2 ANQGSEA. V lost 4 bases and J lost 5; bases outside the gene matches: 9. This CDR3 comprises 15 residues. CDR3 protein: CSVGGTGGQGTEAFF. CDR3 coding DNA: TGCAGCGTTGGGGGGACAGGGGGACAGGGGACTGAAGCTTTCTTT.

The chain links TRBV7-9 to TRBJ2-5; tentative D call: TRBD1 (5 bases). V gave up 3 bases and J gave up 5 bases, with 13 bases separating them. The CDR3 consists of 14 residues. CDR1 is SEHNR, CDR2 FQNEAQ, per germline (reference sequence). The CDR3 sequence is CASSFRLQGETQYF. CDR3 nucleotide sequence: TGTGCCAGCAGCTTCAGGCTCCAGGGTGAGACCCAGTACTTC. The variable domain in full, with the rest retrieved from reference TRBV7-9 and TRBJ2-5, is DTGVSQNPRHKITKRGQNVTFRCDPISEHNRLYWYRQTLGQGPEFLTYFQNEAQLEKSRLLSDRFSAERPKGSFSTLEIQRTEQGDSAMYLCASSFRLQGETQYFGPGTRLLVL.

This rearrangement joins TRBV6-5 to TRBJ2-3; weak D call: TRBD1 (5 bases). CDR1 is MNHEY, CDR2 SVGAGI, per germline. V was shortened by 4 bases and J by 10 bases, with 12 bases between the two germline ends. The CDR3 covers 12 residues. For the CDR3, the DNA is TGTGCCAGCAGTTCATCAGGGAAGGCGCAGTATTTT. It specifies CASSSSGKAQYF.

V gene TRBV27 combines with J gene TRBJ2-7, with 8 bases matching TRBD1. Germline V lookup: CDR1 MNHEY, CDR2 SMNVEV (reference sequence). V shed 5 bases and J 3 bases; nucleotides not matched to a gene: 6. The CDR3 is 14 residues long. Here the CDR3 reads CASSERQGIYEQYF. Here the CDR3 DNA reads TGTGCCAGCAGTGAACGACAGGGGATCTACGAGCAGTACTTC.

This rearrangement joins TRBV10-3 to TRBJ1-2; 7 bases line up with TRBD1. Trimming took 4 bases from V and 2 from J; bases not matched to a gene: 19. The CDR3 runs to 19 residues. Germline CDR1 reads ENHRY; CDR2 reads SYGVKD. CDR3: CAISGFGRGPNHFNYGYTF. CDR3 DNA: TGTGCCATCAGTGGATTCGGTAGGGGGCCTAACCACTTCAACTATGGCTACACCTTC.

The chain links TRBV29-1 to TRBJ2-7; possibly TRBD1 for D (6 bases). CDR3 length equals 12 residues. V lost 6 bases, J lost 3 bases, and 12 bases lay in between. Germline V CDR1 and CDR2: SQVTM, ANQGSEA. CDR3 sequence: CSVRTELYEQYF. CDR3 bases: TGCAGCGTAAGGACAGAACTCTACGAGCAGTACTTC.

CDR3 sequence reads: CASSSSGVDEQFF. The CDR3 DNA reads TGTGCCAGCAGCTCTAGCGGGGTGGATGAGCAGTTCTTC. The rearrangement links TRBV7-9 to TRBJ2-1, with 9 bases aligning to TRBD2. Germline V lookup: CDR1 SEHNR, CDR2 FQNEAQ (reference sequence). J lost 8 bases, V lost 4 bases, and 3 bases had no gene match. The CDR3 has 13 residues.

The sample holds one count of this clone. The chain joins TRBV19 to TRBJ2-7; TRBD2 matches 7 bases. CDR1 and CDR2 from the germline V gene are LNHDA and SQIVND (reference sequence). The CDR3 is 13 residues long. J was trimmed by 1 base and V by 6 bases; bases with no gene match: 3. CDR3 sequence: CASRHGGSYEQYF. The CDR3 region has the DNA TGTGCCAGTAGACACGGGGGGTCCTACGAGCAGTACTTC.

The CDR3 loop reads CASSSTSVSTDTQYF. The CDR3 DNA is TGCGCCAGCAGCTCTACTAGCGTTAGCACAGATACGCAGTATTTT. The genes are TRBV5-1 and TRBJ2-3, with 7 bases aligning to TRBD2. Per the germline V gene, CDR1 is SGHRS and CDR2 is YFSETQ. Trimming removed 3 bases from V and 0 bases from J; junction bases left unmatched: 4. CDR3 size: 15 residues. The complete variable domain, with remaining parts taken from reference TRBV5-1 and TRBJ2-3, reads KAGVTQTPRYLIKTRGQQVTLSCSPISGHRSVSWYQQTPGQGLQFLFEYFSETQRNKGNFPGRFSGRQFSNSRSEMNVSTLELGDSALYLCASSSTSVSTDTQYFGPGTRLTVL.

This sequence joins TRBV19 and TRBJ2-2; TRBD1 agrees at 8 bases. CDR1 is LNHDA, CDR2 SQIVND, per germline (reference sequence). Unmatched junction bases numbered 1, after V lost 7 bases and J lost 0 bases. The length of the CDR3 is 14 residues. The CDR3: CASTGGANTGELFF. CDR3 sequence (DNA): TGTGCCAGTACAGGGGGCGCGAACACCGGGGAGCTGTTTTTT.